Listed below are T cell receptor beta chains from one sample, sequenced in a study of T cells in localized non-small cell lung cancer. The method was immunoSEQ multiplex PCR; TCRdb's version includes in-frame clones alone and lacks a portion of them. The table has approximately 35,000 clones, around 93% seen once. This specimen was peripheral blood, taken before any cancer treatment. The source of these receptors is an older female donor with stage I lung adenocarcinoma. Both conserved end residues are part of each CDR3. The order of the fields is J gene, V gene, D gene, clone size, CDR3 DNA, CDR3 protein. The D gene is left open where the match is weak. Expanded clones are given a class, and other clones once, few, many or no size at all.

j_call: TRBJ1-1
v_call: TRBV29-1
d_call: .
clone_size: .
cdr3_nt: TGCAGCGTTGGGACGGGGAACACTGAAGCTTTCTTT
cdr3_aa: CSVGTGNTEAFF

j_call: TRBJ1-6
v_call: TRBV19
d_call: TRBD1
clone_size: once
cdr3_nt: TGTGCCAGCTCGGACAGGGGGCGATCACCCCTCCACTTT
cdr3_aa: CASSDRGRSPLHF

j_call: TRBJ2-2
v_call: TRBV29-1
d_call: .
clone_size: .
cdr3_nt: TGCAGCGTTGTCGGGGGCACCGGGGAGCTGTTTTTT
cdr3_aa: CSVVGGTGELFF

j_call: TRBJ2-2
v_call: TRBV19
d_call: TRBD1
clone_size: .
cdr3_nt: TGTGCCAGTAGTGTCAACAGGGGGTGGAACACCGGGGAGCTGTTTTTT
cdr3_aa: CASSVNRGWNTGELFF

j_call: TRBJ2-1
v_call: TRBV5-8
d_call: .
clone_size: .
cdr3_nt: TGTGCCAGCAGCCGCGGACTGGTCTCCTACAATGAGCAGTTCTTC
cdr3_aa: CASSRGLVSYNEQFF

j_call: TRBJ1-4
v_call: TRBV7-9
d_call: .
clone_size: .
cdr3_nt: TGTGCCAGCAGCCGAGGAACTAATGAAAAACTGTTTTTT
cdr3_aa: CASSRGTNEKLFF

j_call: TRBJ2-6
v_call: TRBV27
d_call: .
clone_size: .
cdr3_nt: TGTGCCAGCAGTTTTGACCTCGGCTCCAACGTCCTGACTTTC
cdr3_aa: CASSFDLGSNVLTF

j_call: TRBJ2-5
v_call: TRBV27
d_call: .
clone_size: .
cdr3_nt: TGTGCCAGCAGTTTATCAACGGGGGCAGAGACCCAGTACTTC
cdr3_aa: CASSLSTGAETQYF

j_call: TRBJ1-1
v_call: TRBV5-5
d_call: TRBD1
clone_size: .
cdr3_nt: TGTGCCAGCAGCAGGAGTCCCGGGACAGTGAACACTGAAGCTTTCTTT
cdr3_aa: CASSRSPGTVNTEAFF

j_call: TRBJ1-6
v_call: TRBV27
d_call: .
clone_size: .
cdr3_nt: TGTGCCAGCAGCAGGATCGAGCCAGGTGATTCACCCCTCCACTTT
cdr3_aa: CASSRIEPGDSPLHF

j_call: TRBJ2-1
v_call: TRBV5-1
d_call: TRBD1
clone_size: .
cdr3_nt: TGCGCCAGCAGCCTTACCTACAGGGGGGATGAGCAGTTCTTC
cdr3_aa: CASSLTYRGDEQFF

j_call: TRBJ2-5
v_call: TRBV4-3
d_call: .
clone_size: .
cdr3_nt: TGCGCCAGCAGCCAAGGGGGCCGAGGGCAAGAGACCCAGTACTTC
cdr3_aa: CASSQGGRGQETQYF

j_call: TRBJ2-5
v_call: TRBV6-5
d_call: TRBD2
clone_size: .
cdr3_nt: TGTGCCACGCGGGGGAACCAAGAGACCCAGTACTTC
cdr3_aa: CATRGNQETQYF

j_call: TRBJ2-1
v_call: TRBV19
d_call: TRBD2
clone_size: few
cdr3_nt: TGTGCCAGTAGTATTGGGGGGGGGACCCAGCAGTTCTTC
cdr3_aa: CASSIGGGTQQFF

j_call: TRBJ1-4
v_call: TRBV7-9
d_call: .
clone_size: .
cdr3_nt: TGTGCCAGCAGCAAGGGGGATGAACAAGGAAATGAAAAACTGTTTTTT
cdr3_aa: CASSKGDEQGNEKLFF

j_call: TRBJ2-7
v_call: TRBV6-6
d_call: .
clone_size: .
cdr3_nt: TGTGCCAGCGGAGGATCCTCCTACGAGCAGTACTTC
cdr3_aa: CASGGSSYEQYF

j_call: TRBJ2-5
v_call: TRBV29-1
d_call: TRBD1
clone_size: .
cdr3_nt: TGCAGCGTTGAAGGGGACAGAGGAGAGACCCAGTACTTC
cdr3_aa: CSVEGDRGETQYF

j_call: TRBJ1-5
v_call: TRBV7-9
d_call: .
clone_size: .
cdr3_nt: TGTGCCAGCAGCATTGGGGTTAAGCAGCCCCAGCATTTT
cdr3_aa: CASSIGVKQPQHF

j_call: TRBJ1-1
v_call: TRBV21-1
d_call: .
clone_size: .
cdr3_nt: TGTGCCAGCAGCAAAATGAGGAGTAAGGAGCAACTTCACACTGAAGCTTTCTTT
cdr3_aa: CASSKMRSKEQLHTEAFF

j_call: TRBJ2-3
v_call: TRBV6-1
d_call: .
clone_size: once
cdr3_nt: TGTGCCAGCCCGGTCCGGGGTAGCACAGATACGCAGTATTTT
cdr3_aa: CASPVRGSTDTQYF

j_call: TRBJ1-1
v_call: TRBV4-2
d_call: TRBD1
clone_size: .
cdr3_nt: TGTGCCAGCAGCTTGTCTAGTACAGGGGGCTCTGAAGCTTTCTTT
cdr3_aa: CASSLSSTGGSEAFF

j_call: TRBJ2-7
v_call: TRBV6-5
d_call: .
clone_size: .
cdr3_nt: TGTGCCAGCAGTCCCGATAAGTGGCAGCAGTACTTC
cdr3_aa: CASSPDKWQQYF

j_call: TRBJ1-2
v_call: TRBV19
d_call: TRBD1
clone_size: .
cdr3_nt: TGTGCCAGTAGTCGGGACAGTAATGGCTACACCTTC
cdr3_aa: CASSRDSNGYTF

j_call: TRBJ2-7
v_call: TRBV2
d_call: TRBD1
clone_size: .
cdr3_nt: TGTGCCAGCAGCATTACAGGGGCTCCCTACGAGCAGTACTTC
cdr3_aa: CASSITGAPYEQYF

j_call: TRBJ1-2
v_call: TRBV6-5
d_call: TRBD1
clone_size: .
cdr3_nt: TGTGCCAGCAGTTACTCACAGGGGTTGGACTATGGCTACACCTTC
cdr3_aa: CASSYSQGLDYGYTF

j_call: TRBJ2-3
v_call: TRBV5-6
d_call: .
clone_size: .
cdr3_nt: TGTGCCAGCAGCTTGGACCCGGTAACAGATACGCAGTATTTT
cdr3_aa: CASSLDPVTDTQYF

j_call: TRBJ2-4
v_call: TRBV28
d_call: .
clone_size: .
cdr3_nt: TGTGCCAGCAGGGACCCCCAAACGGACATTCAGTACTTC
cdr3_aa: CASRDPQTDIQYF

j_call: TRBJ2-7
v_call: TRBV19
d_call: TRBD2
clone_size: .
cdr3_nt: TGTGCCAGTAGTGCTCTTTGGGCGGGGGGCTCCTACGAGCAGTACTTC
cdr3_aa: CASSALWAGGSYEQYF

j_call: TRBJ2-7
v_call: TRBV18
d_call: .
clone_size: .
cdr3_nt: TGTGCCAGCTCACCACCCTCCTCTCGGGGAGAGCAGTACTTC
cdr3_aa: CASSPPSSRGEQYF

j_call: TRBJ1-1
v_call: TRBV27
d_call: .
clone_size: .
cdr3_nt: TGTGCCAGCAGTCCCTGGGGCAGCAACACTGAAGCTTTCTTT
cdr3_aa: CASSPWGSNTEAFF

j_call: TRBJ1-1
v_call: TRBV27
d_call: TRBD1
clone_size: .
cdr3_nt: TGTGCCAGCGGTGACAGGGCGAACACTGAAGCTTTCTTT
cdr3_aa: CASGDRANTEAFF

j_call: TRBJ1-2
v_call: TRBV6-5
d_call: .
clone_size: .
cdr3_nt: TGTGCCAGCAGTTACTCTACAGGCAACTATGGCTACACCTTC
cdr3_aa: CASSYSTGNYGYTF

j_call: TRBJ1-1
v_call: TRBV30
d_call: .
clone_size: .
cdr3_nt: TGTGCCTGGAGTGTTCGGGCAGGCTCGGAGGCTTTCTTT
cdr3_aa: CAWSVRAGSEAFF

j_call: TRBJ2-1
v_call: TRBV6-5
d_call: .
clone_size: .
cdr3_nt: TGTGCCAGCAGCCGACAAGGCTACAATGAGCAGTTCTTC
cdr3_aa: CASSRQGYNEQFF

j_call: TRBJ1-2
v_call: TRBV4-1
d_call: .
clone_size: .
cdr3_nt: TGCGCCAGCAGCCAAGAGGTGGCAGGGCTCGGCTACACCTTC
cdr3_aa: CASSQEVAGLGYTF